This TCR beta chain was sequenced for a study of CD8 T cells in Susac syndrome (dated by TCRdb to between 2018 and 2021). For context, the study as a whole: The study used repertoire sequencing to test whether antigen drove CD8+ T cell activation and differentiation in Susac syndrome. The paper's findings and limits, for the study overall: The number of individuals in the TCR sequencing and HLA analysis was recognized as being relatively small.

Between the V and J ends, shortened by 2 bases and 3 bases respectively, the junction contains 8 bases. The CDR3, from cysteine to phenylalanine, totals 13 residues. The CDR3 DNA has 39 bases and is translated from base 1. According to the germline V gene (reference sequence), CDR1 reads GTSNPN and CDR2 reads SVGIG. RNA was extracted with the RNeasy kit and roughly 0.5 to 1 ug was reverse transcribed using random hexamers. The immunoSEQ multiplex PCR assay, covering 54 Vbeta and 13 Jbeta segments, was used to amplify TCR beta CDR3 regions. PCR amplification bias was corrected using a synthetic template baseline for primer optimization and computational correction. The published analysis was carried out like this. Reads were annotated to V, D and J genes according to IMGT and were analyzed with immunoSEQ Analyzer, with only productive sequences retained. To calculate clonality, Shannon entropy was normalized by log2 of the number of productive unique sequences and then subtracted from one. For each patient and control, public and private clones were evaluated within the 100 most prevalent clones. Clones were defined as Susac-specific if absent from the healthy and MS cohorts, from some 1,000 published viral clones and from other ImmuneACCESS disease sequences. Using fastp trimming at Q25 and MiXCR clonotype assembly, TCRdb reanalyzed the public sequencing data and kept in-frame beta chains. One record per CDR3 amino acid sequence lists the most common genes and DNA. TCRdb assigned the V and J calls; the authors' analysis was not used. The sample contains approximately 170,000 distinct CDR3 sequences, 92% of them found a single time. The ten largest make up 0.08% of the sample.

Comment on this clonotype: Its antigen remains undetermined. No base quality information exists; no much larger clone differs at one position.

Peripheral blood CD8+ and CD4+ T cells from healthy donors, Susac syndrome patients and multiple sclerosis patients were profiled by high-throughput TCR beta sequencing. Healthy donors were age- and sex-matched controls. Bulk CD8+ and CD4+ T cells were purified magnetically by negative isolation, whereas CD8+ TEMRA cells were enriched by FACS. Blood was collected in EDTA tubes and processed within 24 hours, with PBMCs isolated through density gradient centrifugation. PBMCs intended for TCR sequencing were cryopreserved in liquid nitrogen and thawed later in a water bath at 37 degrees C. The sorted or isolated CD4+, CD8+ and CD8+ TEMRA cells reached a purity of at least 90%.

The sequence joins TRBV30 to TRBJ1-5; too little of a D gene remains to name it. The clonotype was recovered from a human donor in good health. Sequenced sample: CD4+ T cells from PBMCs. The CDR3 region: CAWSPLNNQPQHF. The DNA sequence reads TGTGCCTGGAGTCCCCTGAACAATCAGCCCCAGCATTTT.